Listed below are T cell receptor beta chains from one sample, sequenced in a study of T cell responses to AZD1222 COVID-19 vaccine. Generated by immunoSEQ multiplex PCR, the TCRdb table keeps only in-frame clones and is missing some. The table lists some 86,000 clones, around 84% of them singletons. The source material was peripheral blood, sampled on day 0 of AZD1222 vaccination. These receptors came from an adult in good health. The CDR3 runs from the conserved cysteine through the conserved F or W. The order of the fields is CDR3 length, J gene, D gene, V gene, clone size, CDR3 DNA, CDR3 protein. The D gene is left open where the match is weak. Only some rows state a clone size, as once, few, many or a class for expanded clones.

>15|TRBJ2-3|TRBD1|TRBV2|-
TGTGCCAGCAGTGCCGACAGGGGGGCTGCAGATACGCAGTATTTT
CASSADRGAADTQYF
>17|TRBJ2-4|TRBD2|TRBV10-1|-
TGCGCCAGCAGTGAGTCTTTAGCGGGGGGACCCAAAAACATTCAGTACTTC
CASSESLAGGPKNIQYF
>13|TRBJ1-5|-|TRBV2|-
TGTGCCAGCAGGTATCTGGAGGGGCAGCCCCAGCATTTT
CASRYLEGQPQHF
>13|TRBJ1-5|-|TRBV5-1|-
TGCGCCAGCAGCTTTGGCGGTGATCAGCCCCAGCATTTT
CASSFGGDQPQHF
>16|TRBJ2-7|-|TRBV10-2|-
TGCGCCAGCAGTGAGTTGGTCCCACGGAAGTCCTACGAGCAGTACTTC
CASSELVPRKSYEQYF
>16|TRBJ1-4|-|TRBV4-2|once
TGTGCCAGCAGCCAAGATAGGAAAGGGGCGGGGAAAAAACTGTTTTTT
CASSQDRKGAGKKLFF
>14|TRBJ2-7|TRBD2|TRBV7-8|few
TGTGCCAGCAGCCGACGGCGGGGGGCCTACGAGCAGTACTTC
CASSRRRGAYEQYF
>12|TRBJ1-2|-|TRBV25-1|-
TGTGCCAGCAGCGGACCTGGGGGTGGCTACACCTTC
CASSGPGGGYTF
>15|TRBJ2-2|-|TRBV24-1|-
TGTGCCACCAGTGCACCGACACCGAACACCGGGGAGCTGTTTTTT
CATSAPTPNTGELFF
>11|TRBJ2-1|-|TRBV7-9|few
TGTGCCACCCGACCACTCAATGAGCAGTTCTTC
CATRPLNEQFF
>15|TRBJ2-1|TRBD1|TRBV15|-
TGTGCCACCAGCAGGGGTCCCGGGACAGGGTATTATTGGTTCTTC
CATSRGPGTGYYWFF
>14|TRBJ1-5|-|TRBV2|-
TGTGCCAGCAGTGTTCTGGGTCGGGGTCAGCCCCAGCATTTT
CASSVLGRGQPQHF
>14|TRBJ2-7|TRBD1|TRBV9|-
TGTGCCAGCAGCGTAGGACAGGGGGCCTACGAGCAGTACTTC
CASSVGQGAYEQYF
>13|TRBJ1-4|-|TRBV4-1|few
TGCGCCAGCAGCCGGGCAGGGACTGAAAAACTGTTTTTT
CASSRAGTEKLFF
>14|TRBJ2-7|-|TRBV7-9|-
TGTGCCAGCAGCTTAGCGGGCAGGGGTAACGAGCAGTACTTC
CASSLAGRGNEQYF
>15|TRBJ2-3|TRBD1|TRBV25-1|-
TGTGCCAGCAGTGAGGGACAGGGGGCTCGGGATACGCAGTATTTT
CASSEGQGARDTQYF
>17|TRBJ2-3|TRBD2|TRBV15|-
TGTGCCACCAGCAGTTACTCTGGACTAGCGTTAGTAGATACGCAGTATTTT
CATSSYSGLALVDTQYF
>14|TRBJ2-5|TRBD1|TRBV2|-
TGTGCCAGCGGAGGACAGGCGATACAAGAGACCCAGTACTTC
CASGGQAIQETQYF
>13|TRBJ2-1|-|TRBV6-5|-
TGTGCCAGCAGTCGAGGGACCGTCCATGAGCAGTTCTTC
CASSRGTVHEQFF
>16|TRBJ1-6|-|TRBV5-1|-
TGCGCCAGCAGCCTCCAAACAGGATCCTATAATTCACCCCTCCACTTT
CASSLQTGSYNSPLHF
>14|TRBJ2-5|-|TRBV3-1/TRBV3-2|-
TGTGCCAGCAGCCTTTCGACTCGCCACGAGACCCAGTACTTC
CASSLSTRHETQYF
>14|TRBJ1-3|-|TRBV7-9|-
TGTGCCAGTAGCTTAGCAATCTCTGGAAACACCATATATTTT
CASSLAISGNTIYF
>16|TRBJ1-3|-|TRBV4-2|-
TGTGCCAGCAGCCAAGACCCGCAGGGAACTGGAAACACCATATATTTT
CASSQDPQGTGNTIYF
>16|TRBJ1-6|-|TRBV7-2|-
TGTGCCAGCAGCTTAGTGGGTGGGGGCGTGGGGTCACCCCTCCACTTT
CASSLVGGGVGSPLHF
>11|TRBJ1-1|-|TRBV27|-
TGTGCCAGCGGGGGGACGACCAAAGCTTTCTTT
CASGGTTKAFF
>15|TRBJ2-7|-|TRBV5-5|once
TGTGCCAGCAGCCCCAGGGGTCCTAGCTCCTACGAGCAGTACTTC
CASSPRGPSSYEQYF
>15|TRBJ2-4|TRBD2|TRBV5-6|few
TGTGCCAGCAGCTTGGAGCGGGGGGGCGGAAACATTCAGTACTTC
CASSLERGGGNIQYF
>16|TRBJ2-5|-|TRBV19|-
TGTGCCAGTAGCCGTGCCGGGGCCCCGAGGACAGAGACCCAGTACTTC
CASSRAGAPRTETQYF
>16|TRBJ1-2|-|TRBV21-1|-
TGTGCCAGCAGCGAATGGGATAATCCGTCCTTGAGTGGCTACACCTTC
CASSEWDNPSLSGYTF
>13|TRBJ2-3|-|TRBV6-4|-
TGTGCCAGCAGTAGACAGGCAGGAGATACGCAGTATTTT
CASSRQAGDTQYF
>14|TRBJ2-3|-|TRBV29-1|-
TGCAGCGGCTTACGATGGGGTTCTGGAGATACGCAGTATTTT
CSGLRWGSGDTQYF
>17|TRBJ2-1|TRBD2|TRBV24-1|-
TGTGCCACCAGTGAGACAGGACTAGCGGAGGCCTACAATGAGCAGTTCTTC
CATSETGLAEAYNEQFF
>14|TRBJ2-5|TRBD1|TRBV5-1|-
TGCGCCAGCAGCTTGTGGGACAGTCTAGAGACCCAGTACTTC
CASSLWDSLETQYF
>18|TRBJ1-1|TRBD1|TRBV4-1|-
TGCGCCAGCAGCCAACCCTACAGGGGCCGACGTTTGAACACTGAAGCTTTCTTT
CASSQPYRGRRLNTEAFF
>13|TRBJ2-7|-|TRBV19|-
TGTGCCAGTAGTATGACTTGGGGGCGCGAGCAGTACTTC
CASSMTWGREQYF
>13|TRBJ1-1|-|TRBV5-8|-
TGTGCCAGCAGCGTTCGGGGGGACACTGAAGCTTTCTTT
CASSVRGDTEAFF
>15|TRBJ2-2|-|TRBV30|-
TGTGCCTGGAACCGGGGCGGGACGAACACCGGGGAGCTGTTTTTT
CAWNRGGTNTGELFF
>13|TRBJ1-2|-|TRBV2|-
TGTGCCAGCAACCAACAGAGATACTATGGCTACACCTTC
CASNQQRYYGYTF
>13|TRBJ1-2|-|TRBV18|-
TGTGCCAGCTCACCGGACGAGGGAGGAGGCTACACCTTC
CASSPDEGGGYTF
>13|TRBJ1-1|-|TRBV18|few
TGTGCCAGCTCACCCACAGGGAACACTGAAGCTTTCTTT
CASSPTGNTEAFF
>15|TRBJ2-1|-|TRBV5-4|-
TGTGCCAGCAGCTTTGGAGGGGTAGAGGGGAATGAGCAGTTCTTC
CASSFGGVEGNEQFF
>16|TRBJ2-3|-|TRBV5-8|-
TGTGCCAGCAGCTTGGGACCCAGCGACGTCGCAGATACGCAGTATTTT
CASSLGPSDVADTQYF
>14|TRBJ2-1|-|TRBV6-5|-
TGTGCCAGCATCCTGGGGCGGGGGCTCAATGAGCAGTTCTTC
CASILGRGLNEQFF
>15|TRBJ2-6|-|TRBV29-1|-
TGCAGCGTTGGAAACAGCCTCTCTGGGGCCAACGTCCTGACTTTC
CSVGNSLSGANVLTF
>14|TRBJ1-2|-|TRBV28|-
TGTGCCAGCAGTTTCATGACAAGCAACTATGGCTACACCTTC
CASSFMTSNYGYTF
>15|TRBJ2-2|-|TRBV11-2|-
TGTGCCAGCAGCTTAGGGGGAAAGAACACCGGGGAGCTGTTTTTT
CASSLGGKNTGELFF
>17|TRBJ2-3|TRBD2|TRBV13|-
TGTGCCAGCAGCGGACTAGCGGGGGGGCTGGGCACAGATACGCAGTATTTT
CASSGLAGGLGTDTQYF
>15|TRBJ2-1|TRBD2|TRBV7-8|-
TGTGCCAGCAGCCTATATAGCGGGGGCACGTATGAGCAGTTCTTC
CASSLYSGGTYEQFF